Below, 9 T cell receptor beta chains from the same sample are listed, as sequenced in a study of T cells in Graves' hyperthyroidism and ophthalmopathy. Using RNA transcripts as the source, TCR beta CDR3 regions were amplified. HTBI primers were employed in a first-round RT-PCR of the TCR CDR3. MiXCR was run by TCRdb on the multiplex PCR reads, yielding one entry per CDR3 protein. The sample includes about 320,000 distinct CDR3 sequences, 16% of them seen just once. Input material: blood. Every receptor here comes from a man aged 30 to 45 with Graves' hyperthyroidism.

V is TRBV6-4 and J is TRBJ2-7, with 9 bases aligning to TRBD2. The germline CDR1 and CDR2 sequences are MRHNA and SNTAGT. Unmatched junction bases numbered 12, after V lost 8 bases and J lost 4 bases. This CDR3 is 15 amino acids long. The CDR3 region is CASSRGGEGAYEQYF. The CDR3 DNA reads TGTGCCAGCTCCCGCGGGGGGGAGGGCGCGTACGAGCAGTACTTC.

In this sample, this clonotype turned up a few times. The genes are TRBV7-9 and TRBJ1-3; D is uncertain. The CDR3 contains 9 residues. Trimming took off 8 bases at V and 9 bases at J, with 5 bases between the two ends. Germline values: CDR1 SEHNR, CDR2 FQNEAQ (reference sequence). DNA for the CDR3: TGTGCCAGCGAAAGCACCATATATTTT. It translates to CASESTIYF.

The sample holds many counts of this clonotype. The V call is TRBV18, the J call TRBJ2-6; the D gene is possibly TRBD1 (6 bases). The CDR3 has 16 amino acids. Germline-derived CDR1 and CDR2 are KGHSH and LQKENI. V lost 5 bases, J lost 0 bases, and 11 bases lay in between. The chain's CDR3 is CASSSQGRSGANVLTF. CDR3 sequence (DNA): TGTGCCAGCTCATCCCAGGGGCGCTCTGGGGCCAACGTCCTGACTTTC.

At least ten counts were recorded for this clonotype. J is TRBJ2-3 and V is TRBV29-1; D unresolved. The CDR3 extends over 10 amino acids. The V end was cut by 2 bases, the J end by 5 bases, with 2 bases between. The V gene's germline CDR1 is SQVTM and CDR2 ANQGSEA. CDR3 sequence reads: CSVERDTQYF. The CDR3 nucleotides read TGCAGCGTTGAACGAGATACGCAGTATTTT.

A note on this clonotype: This could be a read error, since a much larger clone is one nucleotide away. V is TRBV2 and J is TRBJ2-1; D gene unclear. CDR3 size: 15 residues. Looked up from germline, CDR1 is SNHLY and CDR2 is FYNNEI. This chain's CDR3 is CASTESPSGDNEQLF. The CDR3 DNA follows: TGTGCCAGCACGGAGAGCCCCTCAGGCGACAATGAGCAGCTCTTC.

The chain couples TRBV12-5 to TRBJ1-3; D ambiguous. From germline, CDR1 is LGHNT and CDR2 FRNRAP. The CDR3 contains 17 residues. V was clipped by 2 bases and J by 0 bases, with 14 bases between them. The CDR3, as DNA: TGTGCTAGTGGTTTGCTACCATCGCAGGCCTCTGGAAACACCATATATTTT. Protein sequence: CASGLLPSQASGNTIYF.

This clonotype occurred many times. The chain recombines TRBV20-1 with TRBJ2-1, with TRBD2 as a possible D gene (5 bases). The ends were cut back, 1 base at V and 0 bases at J, with 22 bases in the middle. The CDR3 runs 19 residues. The germline V gene has CDR1 DFQATT and CDR2 SNEGSKA (reference sequence). As DNA, the CDR3 is TGCAGTGCTAGAGCCTCACTAGAGGACCCTCGCAGCTCCTACAATGAGCAGTTCTTC. It translates to CSARASLEDPRSSYNEQFF.

This clonotype came up many times. The chain has TRBV27 and TRBJ1-2; 7 bases are shared with TRBD1. The CDR3 covers 15 residues. Looked up from germline, CDR1 is MNHEY and CDR2 is SMNVEV (reference sequence). The trim removed 5 bases at V and 5 bases at J, leaving 11 bases unmatched. CDR3 DNA sequence: TGTGCCAGCAGTACCCGACAGGGCGCCCTTTATGGCTACACCTTC. Translating gives CASSTRQGALYGYTF.

The chain employs TRBV9 and TRBJ2-7; no firm D call. CDR1 SGDLS and CDR2 YYNGEE come from the germline V gene. This CDR3 contains 15 residues. The V and J ends lost 2 bases and 0 bases respectively, with 12 bases between them. The DNA of the CDR3 is TGTGCCAGCAGCGTGGCACCTTGGGGCTCCTACGAGCAGTACTTC. Its translation is CASSVAPWGSYEQYF.